Listed here are 25 T cell receptor beta chains from one sample, sequenced in a study of human T cells and chemical hapten exposure. TCRdb itself ran the RACE reads through MiXCR, one entry per CDR3 protein. The sample has 75,000 to 90,000 distinct CDR3 sequences, about 10% seen once; the top ten hold under 4.5%. Noted time point: patch test 3, about 24 weeks after DPC sensitization. Noted treatment: therapeutic diphenylcyclopropenone sensitization with weekly scalp DPC. The sample in question was whole blood, obtained in connection with sensitization to the hapten diphenylcyclopropenone (DPC). The receptor set was obtained from a woman between 45 and 65 years old with alopecia areata. Some clones in this sample may be carry-over from other donors' samples.

This clonotype was found many times. The chain is built from TRBV24-1 and TRBJ2-4; TRBD1 agrees at 12 bases. V was pared by 7 bases and J by 1 base, with 7 bases of the junction left unmatched. The germline gives CDR1 KGHDR, CDR2 SFDVKD. The CDR3 totals 17 residues. This CDR3 is CATSPGQGAGAKNIQYF. The CDR3 nucleotides read TGTGCCACCAGCCCGGGACAGGGGGCTGGGGCCAAAAACATTCAGTACTTC.

The chain joins TRBV12-3 or TRBV12-4 to TRBJ2-7; D not certain. Between the trimmed V and J ends, which lost 11 bases and 2 bases, there was a span of 4 bases. The CDR3 has 9 amino acids. Here the CDR3 DNA reads TGTGCCGGGGCCTACGAGCAGTACTTC. Translation: CAGAYEQYF.

V usage is TRBV6-2 or TRBV6-3 and J usage is TRBJ1-1; 9 bases align to TRBD1. This CDR3 is built from 15 residues. V trimming: 2 bases; J trimming: 4 bases; junction bases outside the gene matches: 5. The germline CDR1 and CDR2 sequences are MNHEY and SVGEGT. This CDR3 is CASSYAGQGRTEAFF. CDR3 coding DNA: TGTGCCAGCAGTTACGCGGGACAGGGACGCACTGAAGCTTTCTTT.

The chain combines TRBV6-2 or TRBV6-3 with TRBJ2-7; D perhaps matches TRBD2 (6 bases). CDR3 size: 17 residues. The V gene lost 0 bases and the J gene lost 2 bases, with 17 bases spanning the gap. Germline V gives CDR1 MNHEY, CDR2 SVGEGT. The CDR3 DNA reads TGTGCCAGCAGTTACTCCTCACCATCACCGGGGGCCTACGAGCAGTACTTC. Protein sequence: CASSYSSPSPGAYEQYF.

Only a few counts were recorded for this clonotype. V is TRBV12-3 or TRBV12-4 and J is TRBJ2-5, with 10 bases aligning to TRBD2. This CDR3 is 15 amino acids long. Trimming removed 6 bases from V and 4 bases from J; junction bases left unmatched: 8. Here the CDR3 reads CASSLTGLARETQYF. For the CDR3, the DNA is TGTGCCAGCAGCCTAACGGGACTAGCGAGAGAGACCCAGTACTTC.

At least ten counts were recorded for this clonotype. The chain has TRBV5-8 and TRBJ1-1, with D possibly matching TRBD1 (5 bases). Looked up from germline, CDR1 is SGHTS and CDR2 is YDEGEE. The CDR3 extends over 11 amino acids. V was clipped by 4 bases and J by 8 bases, with 9 bases between them. The CDR3 DNA is TGTGCCAGCAGCCGGACACGGGAAGCTTTCTTT. Protein sequence: CASSRTREAFF.

There are many counts of this clonotype. The V call is TRBV6-1, the J call TRBJ1-5, with D uncertain. Germline CDR1 reads MNHNS; CDR2 reads SASEGT. This CDR3 is built from 12 residues. V was shortened by 3 bases and J by 1 base, with 1 base between the two germline ends. The CDR3 nucleotides read TGTGCCAGCAGTGACAGCAATCAGCCCCAGCATTTT. It codes for CASSDSNQPQHF.

The chain carries TRBV20-1 and TRBJ1-5; D is possibly TRBD1 (5 bases). Germline CDR1 is DFQATT and CDR2 is SNEGSKA (reference sequence). V shed 1 base and J shed 3 bases, with 10 bases lying between them. The CDR3 covers 14 residues. DNA of the CDR3: TGCAGTGCTAGAGGGGGGGAGAACAATCAGCCCCAGCATTTT. Its protein is CSARGGENNQPQHF.

The sample holds many counts of this clonotype. The rearrangement links TRBV5-1 to TRBJ1-2, with D unclear. This CDR3 is 14 amino acids long. Trimming stripped 5 bases from V and 2 bases from J, with 13 bases between. Germline V gene lookup returns CDR1 SGHRS and CDR2 YFSETQ. The CDR3 DNA reads as TGCGCCAGCAGTCCCTCCGGGAGCAACTATGGCTACACCTTC. Protein sequence: CASSPSGSNYGYTF. The whole variable domain, filled in from reference TRBV5-1 and TRBJ1-2, reads KAGVTQTPRYLIKTRGQQVTLSCSPISGHRSVSWYQQTPGQGLQFLFEYFSETQRNKGNFPGRFSGRQFSNSRSEMNVSTLELGDSALYLCASSPSGSNYGYTFGSGTRLTVV.

This clonotype has a count of ten or more. The chain couples TRBV14 to TRBJ2-1; TRBD1 is a possible D gene (6 bases). CDR1 SGHDN and CDR2 FVKESK come from the germline V gene. V gave up 1 base and J gave up 6 bases, with 10 bases separating them. The CDR3 is 14 amino acids. The CDR3 DNA is TGTGCCAGCAGCCAAGTGTTGGGGGCCAATGAGCAGTTCTTC. As protein: CASSQVLGANEQFF. Supplemented by reference TRBV14 and TRBJ2-1, the full variable domain reads EAGVTQFPSHSVIEKGQTVTLRCDPISGHDNLYWYRRVMGKEIKFLLHFVKESKQDESGMPNNRFLAERTGGTYSTLKVQPAELEDSGVYFCASSQVLGANEQFFGPGTRLTVL.

This clonotype was seen a handful of times. The V and J genes are TRBV7-2 and TRBJ2-7; 7 bases are shared with TRBD2. In germline, CDR1 is SGHTA, CDR2 FQGNSA. Trimming at V came to 4 bases and at J to 2 bases, leaving 8 bases not matched to a gene. CDR3 size: 15 residues. Written as DNA, the CDR3 is TGTGCCAGCAGCTCGGCTGGGGACTACCCCTACGAGCAGTACTTC. It specifies CASSSAGDYPYEQYF.

In regard to this clonotype: This may arise from a read error, as a much more abundant clone is one base away. The rearrangement joins TRBV19 to TRBJ1-5; D remains unclear. Deletions cut 4 bases from V and 6 bases from J, with 7 bases between. Germline CDR1 reads LNHDA; CDR2 reads SQIVND (reference sequence). The CDR3 is 12 amino acids. The CDR3 sequence: CASSRSPQPQHF. The DNA of the CDR3 is TGTGCCAGTAGTAGAAGTCCTCAGCCCCAGCATTTT.

This clonotype appeared many times. J is TRBJ2-7 and V is TRBV7-2; D may be TRBD2 (6 bases). V lost 5 bases and J 0 bases, leaving 14 bases between the germline ends. CDR1 is SGHTA, CDR2 FQGNSA, per germline. CDR3 length equals 15 residues. CDR3 region: CASSPEEGTSYEQYF. CDR3 DNA: TGTGCCAGCAGCCCAGAGGAGGGGACCTCCTACGAGCAGTACTTC.

Many counts were recorded for this clonotype. Here the CDR3 DNA reads TGTGCCAGCAGCCCTCTAGCGGGAACTTACAATGAGCAGTTCTTC. As protein: CASSPLAGTYNEQFF. The chain employs TRBV12-3 or TRBV12-4 and TRBJ2-1; TRBD2 matches at 9 bases. The length of the CDR3 is 15 residues. The trim removed 6 bases at V and 4 bases at J, leaving 7 bases unmatched.

This clonotype occurred many times. The chain joins TRBV10-3 to TRBJ2-5; 8 nucleotides line up with TRBD1. Germline assignment: CDR1 ENHRY and CDR2 SYGVKD. The V and J ends lost 1 base and 3 bases, in that order; junction bases with no gene match: 7. The CDR3 runs to 16 residues. The CDR3 spells CAISEFDRGGEETQYF. CDR3 DNA sequence: TGTGCCATCAGTGAGTTCGACAGGGGCGGAGAAGAGACCCAGTACTTC.

This clonotype was counted ten times or more. This chain joins TRBV7-2 and TRBJ2-1; no reliable D call. This CDR3 is 13 amino acids long. Looked up from germline, CDR1 is SGHTA and CDR2 is FQGNSA. V was cut by 1 base and J by 6 bases, with 7 bases left in between. CDR3 in DNA: TGTGCCAGCAGCTTAGGCAACCCCAATGAGCAGTTCTTC. Protein sequence: CASSLGNPNEQFF. Drawing the rest from reference TRBV7-2 and TRBJ2-1, the complete variable domain is GAGVSQSPSNKVTEKGKDVELRCDPISGHTALYWYRQSLGQGLEFLIYFQGNSAPDKSGLPSDRFSAERTGGSVSTLTIQRTQQEDSAVYLCASSLGNPNEQFFGPGTRLTVL.

The chain couples TRBV15 to TRBJ2-7, with 11 bases identical to TRBD2. CDR1 is LNHNV and CDR2 is YYDKDF in the germline V gene (reference sequence). The junction had 4 bases not matched to a gene; V was cut back by 0 bases and J by 6 bases. CDR3 size: 15 residues. CDR3 sequence: CATSRDLAGGGEQYF. In nucleotides, the CDR3 is TGTGCCACCAGCAGAGATCTAGCGGGGGGAGGCGAGCAGTACTTC.

This clonotype was counted a few times. The V gene is TRBV7-3, the J gene TRBJ1-1; possibly TRBD1 for D (5 bases). In germline, CDR1 is SGHTA, CDR2 FQGTGA. Trimming removed 5 bases from V and 11 bases from J, with 18 bases in between. This CDR3 contains 13 residues. In DNA form, the CDR3 reads TGTGCCAGCAGCCTGGGACCGAGCCGTCTCGCTTTCTTT. Its translation is CASSLGPSRLAFF.

This clonotype was found many times. This chain links TRBV21-1 with TRBJ1-5; TRBD1 was called by the table and not checked on the DNA. TRBV21-1 has pseudogene status. The CDR3 length is 15 residues. The DNA of the CDR3 is TGTGCCAGCAGCACCGAGGGGCACAGCAATCAGCCCCAGCATTTT. It is translated as CASSTEGHSNQPQHF.

Many counts were recorded for this clonotype. The V call is TRBV7-2, the J call TRBJ2-1; 11 nucleotides agree with TRBD2. The CDR3 loop spans 17 amino acids. Germline assignment: CDR1 SGHTA and CDR2 FQGNSA. Unmatched junction bases numbered 12, after V lost 7 bases and J lost 4 bases. CDR3 protein: CASTPHGTSGAYNEQFF. The CDR3, as DNA: TGTGCCAGCACCCCCCACGGGACTAGCGGAGCATACAATGAGCAGTTCTTC.

This clonotype appeared a few times. The chain is built from TRBV6-4 and TRBJ2-3; D unclear. The CDR3 has 15 amino acids. Germline V CDR1 and CDR2: MRHNA, SNTAGT. Trimming took off 0 bases at V and 0 bases at J, with 7 bases between the two ends. The CDR3, as DNA: TGTGCCAGCAGTGACTCCGGCGGTAGCACAGATACGCAGTATTTT. This encodes CASSDSGGSTDTQYF.

A note on this clonotype: A much larger clone differs from this one at a single base, so this may be a read error. V gene TRBV5-1 combines with J gene TRBJ2-2; TRBD2 matches at 7 bases. CDR1 is SGHRS, CDR2 YFSETQ, per germline. V gave up 4 bases and J gave up 1 base; unmatched junction bases: 4. The CDR3 consists of 15 residues. CDR3 amino acids: CASSLGLENTGELFF. Written as DNA, the CDR3 is TGCGCCAGCAGCCTAGGACTAGAGAACACCGGGGAGCTGTTTTTT. The complete variable domain, with remaining parts taken from reference TRBV5-1 and TRBJ2-2, reads KAGVTQTPRYLIKTRGQQVTLSCSPISGHRSVSWYQQTPGQGLQFLFEYFSETQRNKGNFPGRFSGRQFSNSRSEMNVSTLELGDSALYLCASSLGLENTGELFFGEGSRLTVL.

In DNA form, the CDR3 reads TGTGCCTGGAGTGTAGGGCTAGCGGGAGGACGAGAGCAGTTCTTC. Translated, it gives CAWSVGLAGGREQFF. V and J are TRBV30 and TRBJ2-1; 11 bases map to TRBD2. CDR1 and CDR2 from the germline V gene are GTSNPN and SVGIG (reference sequence). Germline trimming cut 0 bases from V and 10 bases from J; bases unmatched to any gene: 8. This CDR3 is built from 15 residues.

This chain uses TRBV5-1 with TRBJ1-5; D perhaps matches TRBD1 (6 bases). V lost 0 bases, J lost 6 bases, and 13 bases lay in between. The germline V gene has CDR1 SGHRS and CDR2 YFSETQ. The CDR3 length is 15 residues. The CDR3 nucleotides read TGCGCCAGCAGCTTGGATCTGGGGGCGGGTCAGCCCCAGCATTTT. Its protein is CASSLDLGAGQPQHF. The variable domain in full, completed from reference TRBV5-1 and TRBJ1-5, reads KAGVTQTPRYLIKTRGQQVTLSCSPISGHRSVSWYQQTPGQGLQFLFEYFSETQRNKGNFPGRFSGRQFSNSRSEMNVSTLELGDSALYLCASSLDLGAGQPQHFGDGTRLSIL.

This clonotype came up many times. CDR3 sequence (DNA): TGTGCCAGCAGTCGGGACAGTTGGTCACCCCTCCACTTT. It is translated as CASSRDSWSPLHF. The chain recombines TRBV27 with TRBJ1-6; 7 bases align to TRBD1. V lost 5 bases to trimming and J lost 10 bases; unmatched junction nucleotides: 5. CDR1 is MNHEY, CDR2 SMNVEV, per germline (reference sequence). The CDR3 loop spans 13 amino acids.